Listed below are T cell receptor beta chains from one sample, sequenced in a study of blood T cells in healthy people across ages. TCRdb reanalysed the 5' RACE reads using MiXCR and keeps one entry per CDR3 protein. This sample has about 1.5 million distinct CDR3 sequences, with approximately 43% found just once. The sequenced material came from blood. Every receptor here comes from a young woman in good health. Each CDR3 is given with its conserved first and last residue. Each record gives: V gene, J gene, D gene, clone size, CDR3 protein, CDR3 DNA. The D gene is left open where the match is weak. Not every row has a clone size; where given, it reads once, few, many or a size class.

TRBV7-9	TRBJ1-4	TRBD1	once	CASSSTGRLFF	TGTGCCAGCAGCTCGACAGGGCGGCTGTTTTTT
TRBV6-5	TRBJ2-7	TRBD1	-	CASSNHRDRSYEQYF	TGTGCCAGCAGTAACCACCGGGACAGGAGCTACGAGCAGTACTTC
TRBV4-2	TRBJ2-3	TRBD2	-	CASSQDRAAGGPSDMQYF	TGTGCCAGCAGCCAAGATAGGGCAGCGGGAGGGCCTTCGGATATGCAGTATTTT
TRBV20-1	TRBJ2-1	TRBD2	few	CSARDYLAGEREQFF	TGCAGTGCTAGAGATTACCTAGCGGGAGAACGTGAGCAGTTCTTC
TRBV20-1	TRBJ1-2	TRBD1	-	CSARDQHRGRIGYTF	TGCAGTGCTAGAGATCAACACAGGGGGCGAATTGGCTACACCTTC
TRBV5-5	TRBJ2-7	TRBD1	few	CASSQTGGEQYF	TGTGCCAGCAGCCAGACAGGGGGCGAGCAGTACTTC
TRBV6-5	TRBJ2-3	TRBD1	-	CASSYSDRVSDTQYF	TGTGCCAGCAGTTACTCGGACAGGGTTTCAGATACGCAGTATTTT
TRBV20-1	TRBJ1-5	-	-	CSARDPQTSNQPQHF	TGCAGTGCTAGAGATCCCCAAACAAGCAATCAGCCCCAGCATTTT
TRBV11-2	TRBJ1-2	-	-	CASSLEAIVTNYGYTF	TGTGCCAGCAGCTTAGAGGCGATTGTCACTAACTATGGCTACACCTTC
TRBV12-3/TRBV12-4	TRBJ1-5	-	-	CASRGGAGRGQPQHF	TGTGCCAGCAGGGGTGGGGCAGGGAGAGGGCAGCCCCAGCATTTT
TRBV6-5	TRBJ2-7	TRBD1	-	CASSYSSGQGFSYNEQYF	TGTGCCAGCAGTTACTCATCGGGACAGGGGTTCTCCTACAATGAGCAGTACTTC
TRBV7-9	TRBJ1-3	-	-	CASSPTVSIGNTIYF	TGTGCCAGCAGTCCGACAGTCTCTATCGGAAACACCATATATTTT
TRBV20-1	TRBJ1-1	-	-	CSADNRQEAFF	TGCAGTGCGGACAACCGACAGGAAGCTTTCTTT
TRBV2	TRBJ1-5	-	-	CASTQGRGNNQPQHF	TGTGCCAGCACTCAGGGTAGGGGAAACAATCAGCCCCAGCATTTT
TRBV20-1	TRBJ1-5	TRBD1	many	CSARTGTGTNQPQHF	TGCAGTGCTAGAACTGGGACAGGCACTAATCAGCCCCAGCATTTT
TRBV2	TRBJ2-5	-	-	CASQGGRGYLQETQYF	TGTGCCAGCCAGGGAGGCCGGGGGTATCTCCAAGAGACCCAGTACTTC
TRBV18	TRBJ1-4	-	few	CASSPPAATNEKLFF	TGTGCCAGCTCACCACCTGCCGCGACTAATGAAAAACTGTTTTTT
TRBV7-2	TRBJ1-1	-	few	CASNYTTEAFF	TGTGCCAGCAACTACACCACTGAAGCTTTCTTT
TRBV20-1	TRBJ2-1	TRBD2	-	CSASPNRLADNEQFF	TGCAGTGCTAGTCCCAATAGACTAGCGGACAATGAGCAGTTCTTC
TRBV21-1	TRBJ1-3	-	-	CASSPQDRGSGNTIYF	TGTGCCAGCAGCCCCCAAGACAGGGGCTCTGGAAACACCATATATTTT
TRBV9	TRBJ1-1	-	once	CASSVGGVGHTEAFF	TGTGCCAGCAGCGTGGGGGGGGTTGGACACACTGAAGCTTTCTTT
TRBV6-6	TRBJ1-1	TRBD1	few	CASSYSKGQGEGTEAFF	TGTGCCAGCAGTTACTCGAAGGGACAGGGGGAGGGAACTGAAGCTTTCTTT
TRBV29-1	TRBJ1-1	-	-	CSVVKPMNTEAFF	TGCAGCGTTGTTAAACCGATGAACACTGAAGCTTTCTTT
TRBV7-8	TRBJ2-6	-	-	CASRPNRAGANVLTF	TGTGCCAGCAGACCAAACAGGGCTGGGGCCAACGTCCTGACTTTC
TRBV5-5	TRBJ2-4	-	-	CASSPSRPKNIQYF	TGTGCCAGCAGCCCCTCTCGGCCCAAAAACATTCAGTACTTC
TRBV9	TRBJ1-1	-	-	CASSGGQLGTEAFF	TGTGCCAGCAGCGGGGGGCAACTGGGCACTGAAGCTTTCTTT
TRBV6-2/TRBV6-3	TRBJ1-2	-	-	CASRDPGRSYGYTF	TGTGCCAGCAGGGATCCGGGACGGAGCTATGGCTACACCTTC
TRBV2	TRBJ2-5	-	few	CASNRERETQYF	TGTGCCAGCAACCGGGAACGAGAGACCCAGTACTTC
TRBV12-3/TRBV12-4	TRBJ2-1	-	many	CASSFRATNHNEQFF	TGTGCCAGCAGTTTCAGGGCCACCAACCACAATGAGCAGTTCTTC
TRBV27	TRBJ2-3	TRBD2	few	CASSAGTSGTRDTQYF	TGTGCCAGCAGTGCCGGGACTAGCGGGACCAGAGATACGCAGTATTTT
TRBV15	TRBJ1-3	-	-	CATSPRGGNTIYF	TGTGCCACCAGCCCCCGAGGGGGAAACACCATATATTTT
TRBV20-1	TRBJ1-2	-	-	CSASKIGIETLAYGYTF	TGCAGTGCTAGTAAAATAGGTATTGAGACATTAGCCTATGGCTACACCTTC
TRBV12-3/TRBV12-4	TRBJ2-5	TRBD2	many	CASRYPKGTSGKGETQYF	TGTGCCAGCAGGTATCCGAAAGGGACTAGCGGGAAGGGAGAGACCCAGTACTTC
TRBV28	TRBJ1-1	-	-	CASRTDAPTEAFF	TGTGCCAGCAGAACTGACGCACCTACTGAAGCTTTCTTT
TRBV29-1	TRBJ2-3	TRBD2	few	CSVGTSGGMTDTQYF	TGCAGCGTGGGGACTAGCGGGGGTATGACAGATACGCAGTATTTT
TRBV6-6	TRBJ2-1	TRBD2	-	CASSQRTRHYNEQFF	TGTGCCAGCAGTCAGAGGACTAGACACTACAATGAGCAGTTCTTC
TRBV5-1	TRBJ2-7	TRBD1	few	CASSFGQGAIYEQYF	TGCGCCAGCAGCTTCGGACAGGGTGCGATCTACGAGCAGTACTTC
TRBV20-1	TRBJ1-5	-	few	CSAKRLGPGNQPQHF	TGCAGTGCTAAACGCCTGGGGCCGGGGAATCAGCCCCAGCATTTT
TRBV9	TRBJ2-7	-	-	CASSVTTSSYEQYF	TGTGCCAGCAGCGTGACAACCAGCTCCTACGAGCAGTACTTC
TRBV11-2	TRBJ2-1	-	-	CASSLDRGVYNEQFF	TGTGCCAGCAGCTTAGATCGTGGGGTTTACAATGAGCAGTTCTTC
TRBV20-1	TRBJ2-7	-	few	CSAREWGEVENEQYF	TGCAGTGCTAGAGAATGGGGGGAGGTAGAAAACGAGCAGTACTTC
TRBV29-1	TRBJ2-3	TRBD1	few	CSLPRQGASTDTQYF	TGCAGCTTACCTCGACAGGGGGCGAGCACAGATACGCAGTATTTT
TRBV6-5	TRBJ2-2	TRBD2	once	CAELRAGGRELFF	TGTGCCGAGCTACGAGCGGGGGGTCGGGAGCTGTTTTTT
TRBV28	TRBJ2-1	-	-	CASSLRICNEQFF	TGTGCCAGCAGTTTACGGATCTGCAATGAGCAGTTCTTC
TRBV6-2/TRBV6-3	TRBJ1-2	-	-	CASSQAMTDNYGYTF	TGTGCCAGCAGCCAGGCAATGACAGACAACTATGGCTACACCTTC
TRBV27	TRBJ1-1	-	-	CAGRSWGTGVNTEAFF	TGTGCCGGCAGATCCTGGGGGACCGGGGTGAACACTGAAGCTTTCTTT
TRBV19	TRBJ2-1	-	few	CASSPGSTSYNEQFF	TGTGCCAGTAGTCCCGGGTCAACCTCCTACAATGAGCAGTTCTTC
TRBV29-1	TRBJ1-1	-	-	CSVEDPGTEAFF	TGCAGCGTTGAAGACCCGGGGACTGAAGCTTTCTTT
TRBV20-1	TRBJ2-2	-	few	CSARAAGTNTGELFF	TGCAGTGCTAGAGCGGCCGGGACGAACACCGGGGAGCTGTTTTTT
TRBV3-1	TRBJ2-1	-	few	CASSQDAGQFF	TGTGCCAGCAGCCAGGACGCCGGGCAGTTCTTC
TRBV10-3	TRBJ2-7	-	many	CAISESGAYEQYF	TGTGCCATCAGTGAGTCAGGGGCCTACGAGCAGTACTTC
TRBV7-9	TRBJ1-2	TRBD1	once	CASSASWDSNLLSGYTF	TGTGCCAGCAGCGCATCGTGGGACAGTAATCTACTAAGTGGCTACACCTTC
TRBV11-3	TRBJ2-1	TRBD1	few	CASSLESLGQGNEQFF	TGTGCCAGCAGCTTAGAGAGTCTGGGACAGGGTAACGAGCAGTTCTTC
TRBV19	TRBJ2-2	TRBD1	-	CASRADRANTGELFF	TGTGCCAGTCGCGCGGACAGGGCGAACACCGGGGAGCTGTTTTTT
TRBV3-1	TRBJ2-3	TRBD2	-	CASSQEFAGGVDTQYF	TGTGCCAGCAGCCAAGAATTCGCGGGAGGTGTAGATACGCAGTATTTT
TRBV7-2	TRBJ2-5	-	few	CASLGAGSLQETQYF	TGTGCCAGCTTGGGGGCGGGGTCCCTCCAAGAGACCCAGTACTTC
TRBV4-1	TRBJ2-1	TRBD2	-	CASSQLGRAYNEQFF	TGCGCCAGCAGCCAGTTAGGGAGGGCCTACAATGAGCAGTTCTTC
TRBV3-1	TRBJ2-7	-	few	CASNQTGEGDEQYF	TGTGCCAGCAACCAGACAGGGGAGGGGGACGAGCAGTACTTC
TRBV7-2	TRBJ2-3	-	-	CASTVGGLYTQYF	TGTGCCAGCACCGTTGGGGGGCTTTATACGCAGTATTTT
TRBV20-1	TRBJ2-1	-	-	CSASRGTGSYNEQFF	TGCAGTGCTAGTAGGGGGACGGGGAGCTACAATGAGCAGTTCTTC